This T cell receptor beta chain was recovered during a study of blood T cell repertoires in COVID-19. The data were produced by immunoSEQ multiplex PCR, yet TCRdb's version contains in-frame clones alone and is incomplete. Found here are 250,000 or so clones, around 89% of them singletons; the top ten hold roughly 10%. This clone came up once. Trimming took 4 bases from V and 3 from J; bases not matched to a gene: 5. Germline lookup yields CDR1 SEHNR and CDR2 FQNEAQ (reference sequence). The CDR3 spans 15 residues. This sequence was found in a middle-aged man who had recovered from COVID-19. The J gene is TRBJ1-5, the V gene TRBV7-9, with TRBD1 identical over 8 bases. Specimen: PBMCs or T cells enriched from blood (not recorded which). CDR3 amino acids: CASSSTGQDNQPQHF. The CDR3 DNA reads as TGTGCCAGCAGCTCCACGGGACAGGACAATCAGCCCCAGCATTTT.